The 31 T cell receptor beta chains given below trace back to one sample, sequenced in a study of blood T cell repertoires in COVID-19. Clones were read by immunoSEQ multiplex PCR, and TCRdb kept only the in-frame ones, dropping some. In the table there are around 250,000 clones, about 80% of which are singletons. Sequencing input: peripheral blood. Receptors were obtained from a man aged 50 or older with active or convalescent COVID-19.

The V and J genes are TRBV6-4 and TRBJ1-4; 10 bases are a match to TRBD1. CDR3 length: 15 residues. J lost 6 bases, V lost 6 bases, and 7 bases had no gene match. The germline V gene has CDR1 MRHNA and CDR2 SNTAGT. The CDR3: CASSQEGTGDEKLFF. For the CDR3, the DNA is TGTGCCAGCAGCCAAGAAGGGACAGGGGATGAAAAACTGTTTTTT.

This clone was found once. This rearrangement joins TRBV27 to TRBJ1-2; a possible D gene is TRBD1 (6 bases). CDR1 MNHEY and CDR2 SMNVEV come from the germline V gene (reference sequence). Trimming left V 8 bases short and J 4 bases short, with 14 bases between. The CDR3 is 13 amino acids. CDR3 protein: CASAQQGSYGYTF. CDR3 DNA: TGTGCCAGCGCGCAACAGGGATCCTATGGCTACACCTTC.

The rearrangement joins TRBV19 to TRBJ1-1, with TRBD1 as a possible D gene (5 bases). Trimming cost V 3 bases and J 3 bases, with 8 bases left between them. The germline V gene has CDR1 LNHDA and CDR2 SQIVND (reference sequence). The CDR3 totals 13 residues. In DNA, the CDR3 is TGTGCCAGTAGTATCAGCAGGGACACTGAAGCTTTCTTT. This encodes CASSISRDTEAFF.

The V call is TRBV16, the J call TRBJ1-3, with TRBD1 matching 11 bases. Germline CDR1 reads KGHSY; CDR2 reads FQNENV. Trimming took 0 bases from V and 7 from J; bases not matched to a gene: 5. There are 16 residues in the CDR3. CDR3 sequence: CASSQSRTGGSNTIYF. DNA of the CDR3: TGTGCCAGCAGCCAATCTCGGACAGGGGGCTCGAACACCATATATTTT.

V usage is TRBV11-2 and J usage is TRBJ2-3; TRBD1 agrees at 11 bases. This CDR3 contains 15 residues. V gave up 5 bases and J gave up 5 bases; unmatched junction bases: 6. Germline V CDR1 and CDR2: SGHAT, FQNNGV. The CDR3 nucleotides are TGTGCCAGCAGCCCCCGGACAGGGGGCCAAGATACGCAGTATTTT. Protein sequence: CASSPRTGGQDTQYF.

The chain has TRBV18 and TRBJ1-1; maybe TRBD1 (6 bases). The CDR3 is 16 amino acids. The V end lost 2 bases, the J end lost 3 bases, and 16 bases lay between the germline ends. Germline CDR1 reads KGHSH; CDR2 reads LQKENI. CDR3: CASSPYPGQSDTEAFF. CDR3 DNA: TGTGCCAGCTCACCATATCCTGGACAGTCCGACACTGAAGCTTTCTTT.

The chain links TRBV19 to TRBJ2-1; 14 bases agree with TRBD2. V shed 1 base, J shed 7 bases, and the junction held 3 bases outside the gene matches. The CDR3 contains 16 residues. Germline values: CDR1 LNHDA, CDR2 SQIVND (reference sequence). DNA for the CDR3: TGTGCCAGTAGTATAGTTGGGACTAGCGGGGGTAATGAGCAGTTCTTC. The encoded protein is CASSIVGTSGGNEQFF.

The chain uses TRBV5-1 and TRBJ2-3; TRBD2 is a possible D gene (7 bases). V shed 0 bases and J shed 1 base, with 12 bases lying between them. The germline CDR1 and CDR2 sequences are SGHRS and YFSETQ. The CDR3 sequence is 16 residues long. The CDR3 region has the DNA TGCGCCAGCAGCTTGGAGGAGGGGGGGGGCACAGATACGCAGTATTTT. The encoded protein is CASSLEEGGGTDTQYF. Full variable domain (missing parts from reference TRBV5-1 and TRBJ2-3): KAGVTQTPRYLIKTRGQQVTLSCSPISGHRSVSWYQQTPGQGLQFLFEYFSETQRNKGNFPGRFSGRQFSNSRSEMNVSTLELGDSALYLCASSLEEGGGTDTQYFGPGTRLTVL.

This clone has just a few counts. The CDR3 DNA follows: TGCGCCAGCAGCAGACCGGGACACATGAACACTGAAGCTTTCTTT. Its protein product is CASSRPGHMNTEAFF. V and J are TRBV5-1 and TRBJ1-1; tentatively, D is TRBD1 (6 bases). V dropped 4 bases and J dropped 0 bases, with 13 bases sitting between them. The CDR3 is 15 residues long. Looked up from germline, CDR1 is SGHRS and CDR2 is YFSETQ.

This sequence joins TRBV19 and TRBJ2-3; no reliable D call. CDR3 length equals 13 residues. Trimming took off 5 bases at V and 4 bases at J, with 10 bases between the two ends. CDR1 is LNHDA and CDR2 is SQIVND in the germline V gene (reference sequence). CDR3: CASSSGAADTQYF. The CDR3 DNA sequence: TGTGCCAGTAGTTCGGGTGCGGCAGATACGCAGTATTTT.

CDR3 sequence: CASSYRPGGIYGYTF. The DNA for the CDR3 is TGTGCCAGCAGTTACAGGCCAGGGGGGATCTATGGCTACACCTTC. The V gene is TRBV6-5, the J gene TRBJ1-2, with 7 bases that match TRBD1. Germline V gives CDR1 MNHEY, CDR2 SVGAGI. The CDR3 is 15 residues long. After removal of 2 bases from V and 4 bases from J, the junction contained 7 bases not matched to a gene.

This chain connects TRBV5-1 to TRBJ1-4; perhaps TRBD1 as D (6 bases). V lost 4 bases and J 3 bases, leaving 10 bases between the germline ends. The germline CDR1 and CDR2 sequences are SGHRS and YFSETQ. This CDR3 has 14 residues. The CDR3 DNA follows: TGCGCCAGCAGCCAGGGGATCGCTAATGAAAAACTGTTTTTT. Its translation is CASSQGIANEKLFF.

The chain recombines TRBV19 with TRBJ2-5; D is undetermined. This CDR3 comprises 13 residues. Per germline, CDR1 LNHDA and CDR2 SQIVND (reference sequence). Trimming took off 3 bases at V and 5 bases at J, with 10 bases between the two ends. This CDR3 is CASSIGEWETQYF. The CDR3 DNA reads TGTGCCAGTAGTATCGGAGAATGGGAGACCCAGTACTTC. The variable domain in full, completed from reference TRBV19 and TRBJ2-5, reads DGGITQSPKYLFRKEGQNVTLSCEQNLNHDAMYWYRQDPGQGLRLIYYSQIVNDFQKGDIAEGYSVSREKKESFPLTVTSAQKNPTAFYLCASSIGEWETQYFGPGTRLLVL.

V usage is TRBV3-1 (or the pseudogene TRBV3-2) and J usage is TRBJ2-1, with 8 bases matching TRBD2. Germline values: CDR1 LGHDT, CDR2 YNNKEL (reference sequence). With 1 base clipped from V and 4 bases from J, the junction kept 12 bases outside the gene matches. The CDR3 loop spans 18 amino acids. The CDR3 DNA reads TGTGCCAGCAGCCAAGGTCAACCCGGGGGGGTCTTTTACAATGAGCAGTTCTTC. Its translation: CASSQGQPGGVFYNEQFF.

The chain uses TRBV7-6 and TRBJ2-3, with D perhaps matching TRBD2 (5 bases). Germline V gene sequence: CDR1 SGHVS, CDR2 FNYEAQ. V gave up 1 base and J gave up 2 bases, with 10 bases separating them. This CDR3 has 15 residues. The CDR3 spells CASSLVRANTDTQYF. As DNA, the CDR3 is TGTGCCAGCAGCTTAGTGCGGGCGAACACAGATACGCAGTATTTT.

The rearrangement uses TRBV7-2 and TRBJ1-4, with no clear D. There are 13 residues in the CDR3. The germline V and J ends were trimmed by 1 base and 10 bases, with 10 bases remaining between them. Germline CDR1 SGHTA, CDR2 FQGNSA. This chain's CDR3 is CASSLGPRGKLFF. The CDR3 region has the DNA TGTGCCAGCAGCTTAGGACCTCGGGGAAAACTGTTTTTT.

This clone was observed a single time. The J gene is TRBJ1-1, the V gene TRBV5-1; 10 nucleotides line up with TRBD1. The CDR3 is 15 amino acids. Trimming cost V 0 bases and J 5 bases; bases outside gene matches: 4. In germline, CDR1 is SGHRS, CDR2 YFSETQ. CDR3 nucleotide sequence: TGCGCCAGCAGCTTGGCCGGGACAGGGGTAACTGAAGCTTTCTTT. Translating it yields CASSLAGTGVTEAFF. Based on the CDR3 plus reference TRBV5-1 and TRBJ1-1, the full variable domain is KAGVTQTPRYLIKTRGQQVTLSCSPISGHRSVSWYQQTPGQGLQFLFEYFSETQRNKGNFPGRFSGRQFSNSRSEMNVSTLELGDSALYLCASSLAGTGVTEAFFGQGTRLTVV.

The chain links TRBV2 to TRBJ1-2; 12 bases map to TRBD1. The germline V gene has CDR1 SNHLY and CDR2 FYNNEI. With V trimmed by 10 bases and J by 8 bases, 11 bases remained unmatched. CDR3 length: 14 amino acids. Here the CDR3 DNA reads TGTGCCACCCAGGGGACAGGGGGCGCGTTAGGCTACACCTTC. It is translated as CATQGTGGALGYTF.

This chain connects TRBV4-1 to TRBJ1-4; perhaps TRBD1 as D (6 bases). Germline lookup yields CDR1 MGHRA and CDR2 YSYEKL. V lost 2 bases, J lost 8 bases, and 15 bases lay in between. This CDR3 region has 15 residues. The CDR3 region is CASSQQGSLGEKLFF. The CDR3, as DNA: TGCGCCAGCAGCCAACAGGGGTCGTTAGGAGAAAAACTGTTTTTT.

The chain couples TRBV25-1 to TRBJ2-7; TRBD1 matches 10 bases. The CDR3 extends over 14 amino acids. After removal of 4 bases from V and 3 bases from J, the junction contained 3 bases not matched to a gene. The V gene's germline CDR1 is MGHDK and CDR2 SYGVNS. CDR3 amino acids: CASSARDRGYEQYF. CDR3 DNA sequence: TGTGCCAGCAGTGCCCGGGACAGGGGCTACGAGCAGTACTTC.

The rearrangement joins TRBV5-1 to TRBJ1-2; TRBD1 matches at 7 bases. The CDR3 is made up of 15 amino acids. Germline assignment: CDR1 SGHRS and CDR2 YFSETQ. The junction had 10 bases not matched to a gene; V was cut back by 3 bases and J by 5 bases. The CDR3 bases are TGCGCCAGCAGCTCGGGACAGCGGACCCATTATGGCTACACCTTC. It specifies CASSSGQRTHYGYTF.

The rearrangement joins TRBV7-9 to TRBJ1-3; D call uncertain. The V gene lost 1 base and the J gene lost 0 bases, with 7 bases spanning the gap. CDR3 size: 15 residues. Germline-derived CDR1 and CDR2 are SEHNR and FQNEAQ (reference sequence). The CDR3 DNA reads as TGTGCCAGCAGCTTAGAAGGAGGCTCTGGAAACACCATATATTTT. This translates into CASSLEGGSGNTIYF.

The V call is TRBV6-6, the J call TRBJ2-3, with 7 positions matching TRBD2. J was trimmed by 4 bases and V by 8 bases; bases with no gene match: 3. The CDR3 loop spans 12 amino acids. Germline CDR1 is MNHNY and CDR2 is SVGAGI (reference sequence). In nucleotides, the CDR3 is TGTGCCAGCTGGGGGGGGGCAGATACGCAGTATTTT. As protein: CASWGGADTQYF.

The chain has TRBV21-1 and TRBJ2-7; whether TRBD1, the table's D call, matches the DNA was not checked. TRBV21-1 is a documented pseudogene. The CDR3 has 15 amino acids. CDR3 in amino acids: CASSKPGQGFYEQYF. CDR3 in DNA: TGTGCCAGCAGCAAACCGGGACAGGGCTTCTACGAGCAGTACTTC.

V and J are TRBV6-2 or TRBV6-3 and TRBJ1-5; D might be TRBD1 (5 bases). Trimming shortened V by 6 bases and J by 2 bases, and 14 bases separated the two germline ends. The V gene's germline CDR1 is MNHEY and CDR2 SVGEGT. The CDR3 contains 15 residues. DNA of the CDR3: TGTGCCAGCAGCCAGGAGGGGATTGGCAATCAGCCCCAGCATTTT. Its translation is CASSQEGIGNQPQHF.

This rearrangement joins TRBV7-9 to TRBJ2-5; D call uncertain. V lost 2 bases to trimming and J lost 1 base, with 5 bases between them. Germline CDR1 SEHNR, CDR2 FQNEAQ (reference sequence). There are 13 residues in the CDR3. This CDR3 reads CASSLSLQETQYF. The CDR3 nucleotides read TGTGCCAGCAGCTTATCCCTCCAAGAGACCCAGTACTTC.

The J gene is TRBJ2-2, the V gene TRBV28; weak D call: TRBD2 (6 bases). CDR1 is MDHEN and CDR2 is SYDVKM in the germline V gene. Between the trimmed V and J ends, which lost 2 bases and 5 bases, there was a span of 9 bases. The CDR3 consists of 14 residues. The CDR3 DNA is TGTGCCAGCAGTTTAGGGGGGAGGACCGGGGAGCTGTTTTTT. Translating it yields CASSLGGRTGELFF.

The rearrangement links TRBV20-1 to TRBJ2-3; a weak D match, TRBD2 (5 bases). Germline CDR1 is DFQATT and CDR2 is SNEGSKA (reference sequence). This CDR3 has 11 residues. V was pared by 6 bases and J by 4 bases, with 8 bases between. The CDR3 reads CSATLADTQYF. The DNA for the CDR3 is TGCAGTGCCACACTAGCAGATACGCAGTATTTT.

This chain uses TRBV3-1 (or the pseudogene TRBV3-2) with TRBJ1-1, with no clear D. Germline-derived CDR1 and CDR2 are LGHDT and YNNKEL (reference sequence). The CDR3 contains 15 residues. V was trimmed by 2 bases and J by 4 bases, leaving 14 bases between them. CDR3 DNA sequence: TGTGCCAGCAGCCAAAGGAGGGCCAGTGCCACTGAAGCTTTCTTT. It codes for CASSQRRASATEAFF.

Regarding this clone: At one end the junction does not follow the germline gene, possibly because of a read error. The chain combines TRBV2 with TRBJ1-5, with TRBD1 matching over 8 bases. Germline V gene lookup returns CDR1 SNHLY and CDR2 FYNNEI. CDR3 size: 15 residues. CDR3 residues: CASRTGQGGNRPQHF. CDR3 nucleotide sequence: TGTGCCAGCAGGACCGGACAGGGTGGCAATCGGCCCCAGCATTTT.

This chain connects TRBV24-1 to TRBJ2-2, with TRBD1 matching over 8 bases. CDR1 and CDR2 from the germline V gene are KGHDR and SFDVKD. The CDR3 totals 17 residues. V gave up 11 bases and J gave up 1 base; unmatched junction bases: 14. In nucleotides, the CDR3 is TGTGCCAAGAACAGGGGGGAGCGGTCGAGGAACACCGGGGAGCTGTTTTTT. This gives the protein CAKNRGERSRNTGELFF.